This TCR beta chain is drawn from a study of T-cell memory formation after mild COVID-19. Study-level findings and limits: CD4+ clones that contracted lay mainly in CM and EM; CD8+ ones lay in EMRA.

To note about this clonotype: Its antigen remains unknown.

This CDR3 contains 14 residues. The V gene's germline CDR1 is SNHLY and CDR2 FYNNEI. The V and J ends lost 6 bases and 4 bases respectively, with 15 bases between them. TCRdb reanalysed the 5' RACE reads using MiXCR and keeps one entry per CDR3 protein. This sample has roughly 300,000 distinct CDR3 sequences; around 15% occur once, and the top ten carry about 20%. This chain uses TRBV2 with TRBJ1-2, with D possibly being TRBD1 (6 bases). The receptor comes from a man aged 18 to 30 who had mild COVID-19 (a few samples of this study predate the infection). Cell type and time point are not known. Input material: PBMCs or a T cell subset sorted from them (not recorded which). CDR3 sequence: CASSWTVKSYGYTF. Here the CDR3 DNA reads TGTGCCAGCAGCTGGACAGTAAAGAGCTATGGCTACACCTTC.